This T cell receptor (beta chain) was identified during a study of T cell responses to AZD1222 COVID-19 vaccine. TCRdb's copy holds only in-frame clones and misses some; the assay was immunoSEQ multiplex PCR. The repertoire holds approximately 220,000 clones, with around 93% as singletons. Findings and caveats of the study: Two AZD1222 administrations were followed by greater Spike-specific TCR breadth and depth. Unmutated regions of variants are reportedly targeted by nearly half of spike-specific TCRs. Regions 160-218 and 743-854 dominated among vaccine-associated CD4 TCRs spanning spike.

V was clipped by 6 bases and J by 2 bases, with 8 bases between them. Looked up from germline, CDR1 is MGHDK and CDR2 is SYGVNS. The CDR3 sequence is 13 residues long. With regard to this clone: Its antigen is not identified.

The material was peripheral blood, obtained on day 0 of MenACWY control vaccination. This chain joins TRBV25-1 and TRBJ1-5; D is perhaps TRBD1 (6 bases). The source is an adult in good health. The CDR3 nucleotides are TGTGCCAGCAGCAGACAGGGCAATCAGCCCCAGCATTTT. This gives the protein CASSRQGNQPQHF.